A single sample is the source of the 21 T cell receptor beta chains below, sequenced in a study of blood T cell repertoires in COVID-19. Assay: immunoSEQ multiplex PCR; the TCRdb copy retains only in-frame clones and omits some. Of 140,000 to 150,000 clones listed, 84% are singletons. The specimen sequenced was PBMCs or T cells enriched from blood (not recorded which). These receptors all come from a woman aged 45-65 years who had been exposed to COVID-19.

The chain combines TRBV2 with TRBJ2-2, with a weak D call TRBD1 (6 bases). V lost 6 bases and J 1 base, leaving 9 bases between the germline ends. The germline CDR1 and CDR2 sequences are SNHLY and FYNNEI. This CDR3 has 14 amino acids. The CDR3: CASRGAVNTGELFF. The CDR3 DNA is TGTGCCAGCAGGGGGGCAGTGAACACCGGGGAGCTGTTTTTT.

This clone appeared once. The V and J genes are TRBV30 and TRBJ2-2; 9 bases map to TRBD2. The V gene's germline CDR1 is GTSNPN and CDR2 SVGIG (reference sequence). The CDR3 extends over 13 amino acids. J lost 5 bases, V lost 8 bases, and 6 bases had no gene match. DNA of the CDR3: TGTGCCGGGCGGGAGGGAATGACCGGGGAGCTGTTTTTT. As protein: CAGREGMTGELFF.

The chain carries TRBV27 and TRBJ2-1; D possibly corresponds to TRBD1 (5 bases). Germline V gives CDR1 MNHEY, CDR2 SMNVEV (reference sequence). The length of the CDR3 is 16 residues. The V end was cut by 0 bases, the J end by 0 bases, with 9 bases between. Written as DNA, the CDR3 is TGTGCCAGCAGTTTATCCGTACAGGACTCCTACAATGAGCAGTTCTTC. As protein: CASSLSVQDSYNEQFF.

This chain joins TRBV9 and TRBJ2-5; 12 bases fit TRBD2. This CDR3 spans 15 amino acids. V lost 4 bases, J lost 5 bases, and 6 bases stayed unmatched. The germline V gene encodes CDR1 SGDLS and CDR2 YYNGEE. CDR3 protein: CASSSSGGGGETQYF. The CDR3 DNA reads TGTGCCAGCAGCTCTAGCGGGGGGGGCGGGGAGACCCAGTACTTC.

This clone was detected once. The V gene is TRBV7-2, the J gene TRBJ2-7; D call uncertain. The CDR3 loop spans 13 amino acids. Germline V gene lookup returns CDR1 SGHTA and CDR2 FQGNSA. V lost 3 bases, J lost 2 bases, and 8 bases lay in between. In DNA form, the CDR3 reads TGTGCCAGCAGCTTCTTCCCGGCCTACGAGCAGTACTTC. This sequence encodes CASSFFPAYEQYF. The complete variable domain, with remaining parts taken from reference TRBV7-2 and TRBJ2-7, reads GAGVSQSPSNKVTEKGKDVELRCDPISGHTALYWYRQSLGQGLEFLIYFQGNSAPDKSGLPSDRFSAERTGGSVSTLTIQRTQQEDSAVYLCASSFFPAYEQYFGPGTRLTVT.

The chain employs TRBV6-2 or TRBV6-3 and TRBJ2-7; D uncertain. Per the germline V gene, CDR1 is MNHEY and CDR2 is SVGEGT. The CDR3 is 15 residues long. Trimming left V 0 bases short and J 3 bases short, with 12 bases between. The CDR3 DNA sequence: TGTGCCAGCAGTTACTCTAACGGAGCCCTCTACGAGCAGTACTTC. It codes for CASSYSNGALYEQYF.

CDR3 DNA sequence: TGTGCCAGCAGCTTAAATTTTGTACAGACGAGCTCCTACGAGCAGTACTTC. It codes for CASSLNFVQTSSYEQYF. The chain recombines TRBV7-2 with TRBJ2-7; D not resolved. This CDR3 comprises 17 residues. CDR1 SGHTA and CDR2 FQGNSA come from the germline V gene. The V gene lost 2 bases and the J gene lost 0 bases, with 17 bases spanning the gap.

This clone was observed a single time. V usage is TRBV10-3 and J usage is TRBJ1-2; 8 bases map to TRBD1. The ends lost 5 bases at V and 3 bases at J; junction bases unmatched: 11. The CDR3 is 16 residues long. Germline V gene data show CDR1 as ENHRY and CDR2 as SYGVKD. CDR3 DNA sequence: TGTGCCATCAGTCAATCCGGGACAGGAGGGTACTATGGCTACACCTTC. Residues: CAISQSGTGGYYGYTF.

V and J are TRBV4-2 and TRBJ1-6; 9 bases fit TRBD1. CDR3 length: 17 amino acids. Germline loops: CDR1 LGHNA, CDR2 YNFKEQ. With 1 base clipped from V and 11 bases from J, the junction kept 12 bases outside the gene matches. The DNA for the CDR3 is TGTGCCAGCAGCCAAGTCCGCGGTGGACAGGGGTTGACACCCCTCCACTTT. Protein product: CASSQVRGGQGLTPLHF.

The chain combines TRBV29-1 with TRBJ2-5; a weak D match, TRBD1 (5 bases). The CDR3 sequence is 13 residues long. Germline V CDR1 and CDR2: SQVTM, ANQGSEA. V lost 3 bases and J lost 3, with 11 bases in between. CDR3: CSVEGQGKETQYF. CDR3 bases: TGCAGCGTTGAGGGTCAGGGAAAAGAGACCCAGTACTTC.

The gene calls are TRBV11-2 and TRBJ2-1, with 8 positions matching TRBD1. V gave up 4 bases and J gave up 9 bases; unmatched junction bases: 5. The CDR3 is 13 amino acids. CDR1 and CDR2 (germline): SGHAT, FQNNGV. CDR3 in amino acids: CASSSGGRAEQFF. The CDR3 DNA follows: TGTGCCAGCAGCTCAGGGGGCAGGGCTGAGCAGTTCTTC.

DNA for the CDR3: TGCGCCAGCAGCCAAGCCGGGACTAGGGCTCACAATGAGCAGTTCTTC. Translating it yields CASSQAGTRAHNEQFF. The chain combines TRBV4-1 with TRBJ2-1; 8 bases are shared with TRBD2. The CDR3 has 16 residues. V lost 1 base to trimming and J lost 5 bases; unmatched junction nucleotides: 7. In germline, CDR1 is MGHRA, CDR2 YSYEKL.

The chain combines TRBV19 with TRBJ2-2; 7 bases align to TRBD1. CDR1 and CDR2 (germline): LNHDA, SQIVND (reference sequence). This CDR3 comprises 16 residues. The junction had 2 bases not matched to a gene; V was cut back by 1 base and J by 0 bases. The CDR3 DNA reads TGTGCCAGTAGTATAGTTCAGGGGGCGAACACCGGGGAGCTGTTTTTT. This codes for CASSIVQGANTGELFF. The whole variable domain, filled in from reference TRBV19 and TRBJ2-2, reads DGGITQSPKYLFRKEGQNVTLSCEQNLNHDAMYWYRQDPGQGLRLIYYSQIVNDFQKGDIAEGYSVSREKKESFPLTVTSAQKNPTAFYLCASSIVQGANTGELFFGEGSRLTVL.

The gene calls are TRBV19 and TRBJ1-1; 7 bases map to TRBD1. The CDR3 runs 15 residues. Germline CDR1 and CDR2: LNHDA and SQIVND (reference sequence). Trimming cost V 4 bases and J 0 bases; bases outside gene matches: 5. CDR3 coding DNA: TGTGCCAGTAGTACGGGACAGTCCTTGAACACTGAAGCTTTCTTT. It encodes CASSTGQSLNTEAFF.

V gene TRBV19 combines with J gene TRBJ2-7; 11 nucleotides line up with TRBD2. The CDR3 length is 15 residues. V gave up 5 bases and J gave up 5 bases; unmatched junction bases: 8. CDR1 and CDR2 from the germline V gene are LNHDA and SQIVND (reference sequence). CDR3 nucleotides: TGTGCCAGTAGTGTTAACCTAGCGGGAGGTAACGAGCAGTACTTC. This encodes CASSVNLAGGNEQYF.

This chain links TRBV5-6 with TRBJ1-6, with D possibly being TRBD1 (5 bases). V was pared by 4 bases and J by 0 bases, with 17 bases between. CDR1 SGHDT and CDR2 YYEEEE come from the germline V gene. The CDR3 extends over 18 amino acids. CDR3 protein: CASSGTEGFSSYNSPLHF. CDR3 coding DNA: TGTGCCAGCAGCGGGACGGAGGGATTCAGCTCCTATAATTCACCCCTCCACTTT.

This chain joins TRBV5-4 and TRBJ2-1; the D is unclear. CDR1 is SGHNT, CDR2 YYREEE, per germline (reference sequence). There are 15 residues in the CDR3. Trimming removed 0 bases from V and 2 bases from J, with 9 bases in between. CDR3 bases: TGTGCCAGCAGCTTGGACAGAGCCCCCTACAATGAGCAGTTCTTC. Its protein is CASSLDRAPYNEQFF.

Here the CDR3 DNA reads TGCGCCAGCAGCTTGGCCGTAGGACAGGTGGGGGAGCAGTTCTTC. It translates to CASSLAVGQVGEQFF. This sequence joins TRBV5-1 and TRBJ2-1; the match to TRBD1 covers 7 bases. Unmatched junction bases numbered 10, after V lost 0 bases and J lost 10 bases. Germline CDR1 and CDR2: SGHRS and YFSETQ. The CDR3 length is 15 residues.

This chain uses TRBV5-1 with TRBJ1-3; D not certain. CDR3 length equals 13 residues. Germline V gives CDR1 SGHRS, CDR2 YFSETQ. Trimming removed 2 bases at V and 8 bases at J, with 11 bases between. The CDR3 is CASSLGGIDTIYF. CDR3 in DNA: TGCGCCAGCAGCTTAGGAGGCATTGACACCATATATTTT.

CDR3 sequence: CASSWTSGYNEQFF. The CDR3 nucleotides are TGTGCCAGCAGCTGGACTAGCGGATACAATGAGCAGTTCTTC. This chain links TRBV6-2 or TRBV6-3 with TRBJ2-1, with 10 bases identical to TRBD2. Germline V gene lookup returns CDR1 MNHEY and CDR2 SVGEGT. The CDR3 runs to 14 residues. The V and J ends lost 6 bases and 4 bases, in that order; junction bases with no gene match: 3.

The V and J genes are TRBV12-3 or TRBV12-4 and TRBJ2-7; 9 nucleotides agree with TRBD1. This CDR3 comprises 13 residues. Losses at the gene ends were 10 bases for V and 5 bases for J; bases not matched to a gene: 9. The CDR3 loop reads CATQGQGTDEQYF. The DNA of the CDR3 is TGTGCCACCCAGGGACAGGGAACAGACGAGCAGTACTTC.